This T cell receptor beta chain was sequenced in a study of blood T cell repertoires in COVID-19. Study summary: The origin of the acute and convalescent COVID-19 samples was the United States, Italy and Spain.

Trimming took 1 base from V and 10 from J, leaving 16 bases between them. The CDR3 loop spans 14 amino acids. The germline V gene has CDR1 MGHRA and CDR2 YSYEKL. Methods used by the authors: Estimation of nucleated cell counts was performed using reference gene primer amplification. Sequencing used immunoSEQ multiplex PCR; TCRdb keeps in-frame clones, though not all of them. From that table come the V and J calls and clone size; the DNA was used to work out D and trimming. Here the sample spans some 240,000 clones, approximately 86% being singletons. The TCR was taken from a woman aged 40 to 50 with acute COVID-19. V gene TRBV4-1 combines with J gene TRBJ1-1; TRBD1 might be the D (5 bases). Material for sequencing was PBMCs or T cells enriched from blood (not recorded which). CDR3 DNA: TGCGCCAGCAGCCAAGTTGGGGCAGGCATGGGAGCTTTCTTT. This encodes CASSQVGAGMGAFF.